The clone carrying this T cell receptor beta chain was recorded once. Its antigen is unknown. This entry comes from a study of vaccination effects on CD4 cells after COVID-19. Turning to the study itself: Every participant took two doses of the BNT162b2 or mRNA-1273 vaccine. Study findings and constraints: Mainly new clones induced by vaccination were found among post-vaccine spike-reactive clones in convalescents.

The ViraFEST assay expanded antigen-specific CD4+ T cells with viral peptide pools before sequencing. Isolation of CD4+ T cells took place after 10 days of culture. This individual tested PCR-positive for SARS-CoV-2 infection between March and December 2020. Half the medium was replaced with IL-2 medium on days 3 and 7. Sequenced by immunoSEQ multiplex PCR; TCRdb stores in-frame clones only, minus some. The table shows some 35,000 clones, with around 70% occurring only once. The clonotype originates from a human donor who had a prior SARS-CoV-2 infection. The sample was CD4+ T cells from PBMCs cultured with HCoV-NL63 spike peptides, taken before COVID-19 vaccination.

DNA for the CDR3: TGTGCCAGCAGTTACACACAGGGGAATCAGCCCCAGCATTTT. Protein product: CASSYTQGNQPQHF. The rearrangement uses TRBV6-6 and TRBJ1-5; 7 bases map to TRBD1. Looked up from germline, CDR1 is MNHNY and CDR2 is SVGAGI (reference sequence). This CDR3 has 14 residues. J gave up 4 bases and V 2 bases, and 2 bases lay outside the gene matches.